Listed below are T cell receptor beta chains from one sample, sequenced in a study of cytomegalovirus exposure and HLA in healthy donors. Generated by immunoSEQ multiplex PCR, the TCRdb table keeps only in-frame clones and is missing some. Counted here are 140,000 or so clones, around 78% occurring once; the ten biggest clones make up 2.4%. The material sequenced was PBMCs. The receptor set was obtained from a young woman in good health and CMV-seropositive. The CDR3 runs from the conserved cysteine through the conserved F or W. A D gene is named only where the DNA matches it firmly. Clone size, where shown, is once, few, many, or a class for clones that have expanded.

clone_size j_call v_call d_call cdr3_aa cdr3_nt
- TRBJ1-4 TRBV28 TRBD1 CATGGMVEKLFF TGTGCCACAGGGGGCATGGTTGAAAAACTGTTTTTT
- TRBJ1-1 TRBV7-9 TRBD1 CASRPGQGAAEAFF TGTGCCAGCAGGCCCGGACAGGGGGCCGCTGAAGCTTTCTTT
- TRBJ2-7 TRBV6-5 TRBD2 CASTRTSGYEQYF TGTGCCAGCACTCGGACTAGCGGCTACGAGCAGTACTTC
few TRBJ2-1 TRBV6-6 - CASRNRGAKHNEQFF TGTGCCAGCAGAAACCGGGGTGCGAAACACAATGAGCAGTTCTTC
- TRBJ1-3 TRBV4-1 - CASSAREGAGNTIYF TGCGCCAGCAGCGCCAGGGAAGGGGCTGGAAACACCATATATTTT
once TRBJ1-4 TRBV6-1 TRBD1 CASRGLGTVNEKLFF TGTGCCAGCAGAGGCCTCGGGACAGTTAATGAAAAACTGTTTTTT
- TRBJ1-5 TRBV6-5 - CASREGGYSNQPQHF TGTGCCAGCCGGGAGGGGGGATATAGCAATCAGCCCCAGCATTTT
- TRBJ2-7 TRBV11-3 - CASSGNRSHEQYF TGTGCCAGCAGTGGAAACAGGTCCCACGAGCAGTACTTC
- TRBJ1-2 TRBV4-3 - CASSQDFGSDYGYTF TGCGCCAGCAGCCAAGATTTCGGGAGTGACTATGGCTACACCTTC
- TRBJ2-7 TRBV28 TRBD2 CASSSRDYSYEQYF TGTGCCAGCAGTTCTCGGGACTACTCCTACGAGCAGTACTTC
- TRBJ1-3 TRBV19 - CASSIGGTGNTIYF TGTGCCAGTAGTATAGGAGGAACCGGAAACACCATATATTTT
once TRBJ1-1 TRBV10-3 - CAIKTDMNTEAFF TGTGCCATTAAGACAGACATGAACACTGAAGCTTTCTTT
- TRBJ1-6 TRBV5-6 - CASSLDNSSPLHF TGTGCCAGCAGCTTAGACAATTCATCACCCCTCCACTTT
- TRBJ2-7 TRBV9 TRBD1 CASSVESGTGPYEQYF TGTGCCAGCAGCGTAGAGTCGGGGACAGGCCCCTACGAGCAGTACTTC
- TRBJ2-7 TRBV2 TRBD1 CASSTGTEFLEQYF TGTGCCAGCAGTACCGGGACAGAGTTCCTCGAGCAGTACTTC
- TRBJ1-1 TRBV6-1 TRBD1 CASEGQVNTEAFF TGTGCCAGCGAAGGACAGGTAAACACTGAAGCTTTCTTT
- TRBJ2-7 TRBV6-1 - CATKAELLTSEQYF TGTGCCACTAAGGCGGAACTCCTCACTTCCGAGCAGTACTTC
- TRBJ1-1 TRBV18 - CASSPKERAEAFF TGTGCCAGCTCACCAAAGGAGCGGGCTGAAGCTTTCTTT
few TRBJ2-7 TRBV12-5 TRBD1 CASGFSPNGQGRSYEQYF TGTGCTAGTGGTTTTTCACCAAACGGACAGGGAAGATCCTACGAGCAGTACTTC
few TRBJ1-2 TRBV28 - CASSQAAYGYTF TGTGCCAGCAGTCAGGCAGCCTATGGCTACACCTTC
few TRBJ2-2 TRBV7-9 - CASSLLLGPGELFF TGTGCCAGCAGCTTATTACTGGGGCCCGGGGAGCTGTTTTTT
- TRBJ1-2 TRBV6-1 TRBD1 CASSEVGTGNYGYTF TGTGCCAGCAGTGAAGTAGGGACAGGGAACTATGGCTACACCTTC
- TRBJ1-1 TRBV15 TRBD1 CATSRVQGVTEAFF TGTGCCACCAGCAGAGTACAGGGGGTAACTGAAGCTTTCTTT
- TRBJ1-4 TRBV6-1 - CAISGGRGTNEKLFF TGTGCCATCTCCGGGGGACGAGGAACTAATGAAAAACTGTTTTTT
few TRBJ1-2 TRBV28 - CASSLRGQGYTF TGTGCCAGCAGTTTGAGAGGGCAGGGCTACACCTTC
once TRBJ2-1 TRBV7-9 - CASSLGGNYNEQFF TGTGCCAGCAGCTTAGGAGGGAACTACAATGAGCAGTTCTTC
- TRBJ2-7 TRBV9 TRBD2 CASLAGGREQYF TGTGCCAGCCTCGCGGGGGGGCGCGAGCAGTACTTC
- TRBJ1-1 TRBV11-2 - CASSLGRQGEAFF TGTGCCAGCAGCTTGGGGAGGCAGGGTGAAGCTTTCTTT
- TRBJ2-7 TRBV5-1 TRBD1 CASSLNGQVYEQYF TGCGCCAGCAGCTTGAATGGACAGGTCTACGAGCAGTACTTC
- TRBJ1-2 TRBV18 - CASSPPDSFNYGYTF TGTGCCAGCTCACCACCCGACAGCTTCAACTATGGCTACACCTTC
- TRBJ1-1 TRBV5-8 - CASSLWRAATEAFF TGTGCCAGCAGCTTGTGGAGGGCGGCCACTGAAGCTTTCTTT
- TRBJ1-5 TRBV27 TRBD1 CASRIQGVSEGQPQHF TGTGCCAGCAGGATACAGGGGGTATCAGAAGGTCAGCCCCAGCATTTT
- TRBJ2-7 TRBV7-9 TRBD1 CASRQGANYEQYF TGTGCCAGCAGACAGGGGGCAAACTACGAGCAGTACTTC
- TRBJ2-6 TRBV9 - CASSVVQGGNVLTF TGTGCCAGCAGCGTAGTTCAGGGTGGCAACGTCCTGACTTTC
- TRBJ2-7 TRBV28 - CASSLGGLTPYEQYF TGTGCCAGCAGTTTGGGGGGGCTGACCCCCTACGAGCAGTACTTC
- TRBJ2-5 TRBV27 TRBD1 CASSKDTGGAGETQYF TGTGCCAGCAGTAAAGATACAGGGGGCGCCGGAGAGACCCAGTACTTC
- TRBJ1-2 TRBV29-1 TRBD1 CSVVPDRVGSGYTF TGCAGCGTTGTTCCGGACAGGGTCGGAAGCGGCTACACCTTC
few TRBJ2-1 TRBV6-1 - CASSERSNEQFF TGTGCCAGCAGTGAACGATCTAACGAGCAGTTCTTC
- TRBJ2-2 TRBV6-5 - CASSYQGLGGELFF TGTGCCAGCAGTTATCAGGGTCTGGGCGGGGAGCTGTTTTTT
- TRBJ2-3 TRBV6-6 TRBD2 CASDRSGGATDTQYF TGTGCCAGCGATCGTAGCGGGGGGGCCACGGATACGCAGTATTTT
few TRBJ1-6 TRBV5-1 - CASSLSGHVGNSPLHF TGCGCCAGCAGCTTGTCAGGGCACGTTGGTAATTCACCCCTCCACTTT
- TRBJ2-3 TRBV15 - CATSRDKDRYTDTQYF TGTGCCACCAGCAGAGATAAGGACAGATACACAGATACGCAGTATTTT
- TRBJ2-1 TRBV7-2 TRBD1 CASSFFGSGDRGHNEQFF TGTGCCAGCAGCTTTTTCGGATCGGGGGACAGGGGACACAATGAGCAGTTCTTC
- TRBJ2-5 TRBV6-5 - CASSLAGPKETQYF TGTGCCAGCAGTTTGGCAGGGCCCAAAGAGACCCAGTACTTC
once TRBJ2-5 TRBV11-1 - CASSFGVRETQYF TGTGCCAGCAGCTTCGGGGTGCGGGAGACCCAGTACTTC
- TRBJ1-2 TRBV30 - CAWSVLHSGGANYGYTF TGTGCCTGGAGTGTACTTCATTCGGGAGGGGCCAACTATGGCTACACCTTC
- TRBJ1-1 TRBV7-9 TRBD1 CASSLDEGAYTEAFF TGTGCCAGCAGCTTAGATGAGGGGGCGTACACTGAAGCTTTCTTT
- TRBJ1-2 TRBV5-8 - CASSAWTVNYGYTF TGTGCCAGCAGCGCCTGGACAGTCAACTATGGCTACACCTTC
- TRBJ1-3 TRBV2 - CASSVLGFAGNTIYF TGTGCCAGCAGTGTCCTGGGCTTCGCTGGAAACACCATATATTTT
- TRBJ1-2 TRBV12-5 - CASGSQGSYGYTF TGTGCTAGTGGTTCACAGGGAAGCTATGGCTACACCTTC
- TRBJ1-2 TRBV5-5 - CASSAGFLSYGYTF TGTGCCAGCAGCGCAGGGTTCCTAAGCTATGGCTACACCTTC
- TRBJ1-1 TRBV6-5 - CASSYSRALNTEAFF TGTGCCAGCAGTTACTCGAGGGCCTTGAACACTGAAGCTTTCTTT
- TRBJ1-1 TRBV6-4 TRBD1 CASVETGGLGGGTEAFF TGTGCCAGTGTTGAGACAGGGGGCCTTGGGGGAGGGACTGAAGCTTTCTTT
few TRBJ2-5 TRBV6-5 - CASSYSRETQYF TGTGCCAGCAGTTACTCGAGGGAGACCCAGTACTTC
- TRBJ1-1 TRBV6-1 TRBD1 CASSPRDRGDTEAFF TGTGCCAGTAGCCCGAGGGACAGGGGGGACACTGAAGCTTTCTTT
- TRBJ1-3 TRBV9 TRBD1 CASSATDRAGNTIYF TGTGCCAGCAGCGCTACGGACAGGGCTGGAAACACCATATATTTT
- TRBJ2-7 TRBV6-1 - CASSVAGRYEQYF TGTGCCAGCAGTGTGGCCGGCAGGTACGAGCAGTACTTC
- TRBJ2-3 TRBV9 - CASGTGSTDTQYF TGTGCCAGCGGTACAGGGAGCACAGATACGCAGTATTTT